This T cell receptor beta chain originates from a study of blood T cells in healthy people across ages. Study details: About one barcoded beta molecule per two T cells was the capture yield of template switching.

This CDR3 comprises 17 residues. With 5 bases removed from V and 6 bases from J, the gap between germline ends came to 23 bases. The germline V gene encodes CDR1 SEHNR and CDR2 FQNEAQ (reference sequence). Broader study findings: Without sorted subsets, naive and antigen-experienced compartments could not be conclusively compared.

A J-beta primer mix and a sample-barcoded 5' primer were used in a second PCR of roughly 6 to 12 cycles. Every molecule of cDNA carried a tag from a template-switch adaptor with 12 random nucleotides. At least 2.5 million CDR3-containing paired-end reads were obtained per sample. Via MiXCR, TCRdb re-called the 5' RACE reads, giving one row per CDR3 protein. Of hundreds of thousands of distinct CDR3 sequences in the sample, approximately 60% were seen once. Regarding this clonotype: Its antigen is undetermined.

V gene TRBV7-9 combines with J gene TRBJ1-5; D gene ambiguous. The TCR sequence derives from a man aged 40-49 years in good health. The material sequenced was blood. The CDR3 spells CASSPSSQTWPGQPQHF. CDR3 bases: TGTGCCAGCAGCCCTTCATCGCAAACTTGGCCTGGTCAGCCCCAGCATTTT.